These 26 T cell receptor beta chains share one sample of origin, sequenced in a study of cytomegalovirus exposure and HLA in healthy donors. The PCR ran on 60 Vbeta and 13 Jbeta primers. Libraries were prepared by immunoSEQ multiplex PCR; TCRdb keeps only in-frame clonotypes and omits some of them. The top ten clones hold under 3% of a sample with roughly 280,000 clones, around 65% of them seen once. Sequencing was performed on PBMCs. These receptors all stem from a female donor in good health and CMV-seronegative.

The chain recombines TRBV30 with TRBJ1-3; D unresolved. Per germline, CDR1 GTSNPN and CDR2 SVGIG (reference sequence). This CDR3 spans 15 amino acids. Trimming removed 4 bases at V and 0 bases at J, with 13 bases between. The CDR3 DNA reads TGTGCCTGGACTCAAAGCGGTTACTCTGGAAACACCATATATTTT. Its translation is CAWTQSGYSGNTIYF. The whole variable domain, filled in from reference TRBV30 and TRBJ1-3, reads SQTIHQWPATLVQPVGSPLSLECTVEGTSNPNLYWYRQAAGRGLQLLFYSVGIGQISSEVPQNLSASRPQDRQFILSSKKLLLSDSGFYLCAWTQSGYSGNTIYFGEGSWLTVV.

V gene TRBV9 combines with J gene TRBJ2-5; 11 bases align to TRBD2. The CDR3 has 15 amino acids. CDR1 and CDR2 (germline): SGDLS, YYNGEE. Germline trimming cut 4 bases from V and 4 bases from J; bases unmatched to any gene: 6. The CDR3: CASSSRTSGSETQYF. CDR3 sequence (DNA): TGTGCCAGCAGCTCGCGGACTAGCGGGTCAGAGACCCAGTACTTC.

The chain has TRBV27 and TRBJ1-1; possible D gene TRBD1, 5 bases. Between the trimmed V and J ends, which lost 4 bases and 0 bases, there was a span of 6 bases. The germline V gene has CDR1 MNHEY and CDR2 SMNVEV (reference sequence). The CDR3 has 13 residues. CDR3 DNA: TGTGCCAGCAGTTGGGGGGTGAACACTGAAGCTTTCTTT. It is translated as CASSWGVNTEAFF.

The V and J genes are TRBV9 and TRBJ2-1; TRBD1 aligns across 8 bases. Germline V lookup: CDR1 SGDLS, CDR2 YYNGEE. V lost 0 bases and J lost 6; bases outside the gene matches: 5. CDR3 size: 15 residues. The CDR3 DNA reads TGTGCCAGCAGCGTAGGGATACAGGGGGGCAATGAGCAGTTCTTC. Its translation is CASSVGIQGGNEQFF.

In this sample, this clone turned up a few times. This chain joins TRBV19 and TRBJ2-1; D perhaps matches TRBD2 (6 bases). The germline gives CDR1 LNHDA, CDR2 SQIVND (reference sequence). The CDR3 length is 15 residues. V was pared by 6 bases and J by 0 bases, with 12 bases between. The CDR3 is CASRRGASSYNEQFF. CDR3 nucleotide sequence: TGTGCCAGTAGGCGCGGGGCCAGCTCCTACAATGAGCAGTTCTTC.

The chain links TRBV10-2 to TRBJ1-2, with D unresolved. Trimming took 5 bases from V and 4 from J, leaving 8 bases between them. CDR1 is WSHSY, CDR2 SAAADI, per germline. The length of the CDR3 is 12 residues. CDR3: CASSTDSYGYTF. The CDR3 DNA reads as TGCGCCAGCAGTACGGACTCCTATGGCTACACCTTC.

V and J are TRBV5-1 and TRBJ2-7; 13 bases align to TRBD2. The junction had 7 bases not matched to a gene; V was cut back by 4 bases and J by 3 bases. Germline loops: CDR1 SGHRS, CDR2 YFSETQ. CDR3 length: 16 amino acids. The CDR3: CASSPMTSGRFYEQYF. DNA for the CDR3: TGCGCCAGCAGCCCGATGACTAGCGGGAGGTTCTACGAGCAGTACTTC. Drawing the rest from reference TRBV5-1 and TRBJ2-7, the complete variable domain is KAGVTQTPRYLIKTRGQQVTLSCSPISGHRSVSWYQQTPGQGLQFLFEYFSETQRNKGNFPGRFSGRQFSNSRSEMNVSTLELGDSALYLCASSPMTSGRFYEQYFGPGTRLTVT.

This clone came up many times. The V call is TRBV11-2, the J call TRBJ2-1, with TRBD1 matching over 8 bases. With 3 bases clipped from V and 6 bases from J, the junction kept 7 bases outside the gene matches. The germline V gene encodes CDR1 SGHAT and CDR2 FQNNGV. There are 15 residues in the CDR3. The CDR3 nucleotides are TGTGCCAGCAGCTTGGCCGGGACAGGAGTCAATGAGCAGTTCTTC. Protein: CASSLAGTGVNEQFF.

V and J are TRBV10-2 and TRBJ1-1; D is unresolved. The CDR3 extends over 15 amino acids. The germline V and J ends were trimmed by 1 base and 1 base, with 10 bases remaining between them. Per the germline V gene, CDR1 is WSHSY and CDR2 is SAAADI. The CDR3 loop is CASSELARSNTEAFF. The CDR3 nucleotides read TGCGCCAGCAGTGAGTTAGCGAGGTCGAACACTGAAGCTTTCTTT.

This chain uses TRBV19 with TRBJ2-7; D is possibly TRBD2 (5 bases). Per the germline V gene, CDR1 is LNHDA and CDR2 is SQIVND (reference sequence). Trimming took off 5 bases at V and 0 bases at J, with 26 bases between the two ends. This CDR3 has 19 residues. The CDR3 DNA reads TGTGCCAGTAGTCCTTCCAGCTTCCTCTTTAGCGAGAGCTCCTACGAGCAGTACTTC. Translating gives CASSPSSFLFSESSYEQYF.

This clone appeared a single time. The V and J genes are TRBV11-2 and TRBJ1-1, with 9 bases lining up with TRBD1. This CDR3 is built from 15 residues. Germline CDR1 reads SGHAT; CDR2 reads FQNNGV. The V gene end was trimmed by 4 bases and the J gene end by 5 bases; junction bases not matched to a gene: 8. Written as DNA, the CDR3 is TGTGCCAGCAGCTCATACAGGGGGCGGGGGACTGAAGCTTTCTTT. Translation gives CASSSYRGRGTEAFF.

The rearrangement links TRBV18 to TRBJ2-7, with TRBD1 matching 7 bases. Looked up from germline, CDR1 is KGHSH and CDR2 is LQKENI. The length of the CDR3 is 13 residues. Germline trimming cut 1 base from V and 5 bases from J; bases unmatched to any gene: 2. CDR3 sequence reads: CASSPRDRNEQYF. The CDR3 DNA reads TGTGCCAGCTCACCACGGGACAGAAACGAGCAGTACTTC.

The chain has TRBV27 and TRBJ1-1; weak D call: TRBD1 (6 bases). Trimming left V 2 bases short and J 9 bases short, with 19 bases between. Germline assignment: CDR1 MNHEY and CDR2 SMNVEV (reference sequence). The CDR3 spans 15 residues. Written as DNA, the CDR3 is TGTGCCAGCAGTTTAGAAGGGGGTGTTGGGAAGAAAGCTTTCTTT. This encodes CASSLEGGVGKKAFF.

The chain links TRBV28 to TRBJ1-2, with D possibly TRBD1 on 5 matching bases. The CDR3 totals 15 residues. V lost 10 bases, J lost 3 bases, and 21 bases lay in between. Germline CDR1 MDHEN, CDR2 SYDVKM. CDR3 in amino acids: CANHRGHRHYYGYTF. CDR3 in DNA: TGTGCCAACCATCGTGGACACAGGCACTACTATGGCTACACCTTC.

The DNA for the CDR3 is TGTGCCAGCAGCCCGAGGGGCGGAAGGAGGGAAGAGACCCAGTACTTC. Encoded protein: CASSPRGGRREETQYF. The rearrangement joins TRBV9 to TRBJ2-5; tentative D call: TRBD2 (6 bases). CDR1 SGDLS and CDR2 YYNGEE come from the germline V gene. Trimming pared 4 bases from V and 3 bases from J, leaving 19 bases between. The CDR3 is 16 amino acids.

The genes are TRBV12-5 and TRBJ2-7, with 9 bases fitting TRBD1. V dropped 5 bases and J dropped 3; count of bases not matched to a gene: 5. The CDR3 extends over 14 amino acids. Per germline, CDR1 LGHNT and CDR2 FRNRAP. In DNA form, the CDR3 reads TGTGCTAGTGGTACCGGGACAGGGATCTACGAGCAGTACTTC. It is translated as CASGTGTGIYEQYF.

The chain combines TRBV5-1 with TRBJ2-3; 10 bases are a match to TRBD2. Germline loops: CDR1 SGHRS, CDR2 YFSETQ. The CDR3 sequence is 15 residues long. The junction had 7 bases not matched to a gene; V was cut back by 4 bases and J by 5 bases. CDR3 sequence reads: CASSREREGGDTQYF. The CDR3 DNA follows: TGCGCCAGCAGCCGAGAGCGGGAGGGTGGAGATACGCAGTATTTT.

Regarding this clone: The junction shows a germline mismatch at one end, possibly a read error. This rearrangement joins TRBV11-1 to TRBJ1-2; 7 bases match TRBD1. Looked up from germline, CDR1 is SGHAT and CDR2 is FQDESV (reference sequence). The CDR3 has 14 residues. DNA for the CDR3: TGTGCCAGCAGCTACACAGGGGTGATTCACAACTCGGCCTTC. Amino acid sequence: CASSYTGVIHNSAF.

This clone showed up just a few times. J is TRBJ2-7 and V is TRBV11-2, with TRBD2 identical over 7 bases. The germline V gene has CDR1 SGHAT and CDR2 FQNNGV. J gave up 0 bases and V 0 bases, and 8 bases lay outside the gene matches. There are 17 residues in the CDR3. The CDR3 DNA sequence: TGTGCCAGCAGCTTAGATCTGGGGCGGGGGAGCTCCTACGAGCAGTACTTC. The encoded protein is CASSLDLGRGSSYEQYF.

The J gene is TRBJ1-2, the V gene TRBV5-1; D may be TRBD1 (6 bases). With 0 bases removed from V and 2 bases from J, the gap between germline ends came to 11 bases. CDR3 size: 15 residues. CDR1 and CDR2 from the germline V gene are SGHRS and YFSETQ. The CDR3 coding sequence is TGCGCCAGCAGCTTGGTGCCCGGACAGAACTATGGCTACACCTTC. It yields the protein CASSLVPGQNYGYTF.

The chain joins TRBV6-1 to TRBJ2-7; D ambiguous. CDR1 is MNHNS and CDR2 is SASEGT in the germline V gene. V lost 6 bases and J 0 bases, leaving 12 bases between the germline ends. CDR3 size: 14 residues. The CDR3 DNA reads TGTGCCAGCAGAGACTCGCTTACCTCCTACGAGCAGTACTTC. Protein: CASRDSLTSYEQYF.

This chain links TRBV11-2 with TRBJ2-7; TRBD1 might be the D (5 bases). The CDR3 consists of 14 residues. Trimming pared 1 base from V and 1 base from J, leaving 8 bases between. CDR1 SGHAT and CDR2 FQNNGV come from the germline V gene. The CDR3 bases are TGTGCCAGCAGCTTAGGACAGAATTCCTACGAGCAGTACTTC. Residues: CASSLGQNSYEQYF. The full variable domain, its missing parts supplied by reference TRBV11-2 and TRBJ2-7, is EAGVAQSPRYKIIEKRQSVAFWCNPISGHATLYWYQQILGQGPKLLIQFQNNGVVDDSQLPKDRFSAERLKGVDSTLKIQPAKLEDSAVYLCASSLGQNSYEQYFGPGTRLTVT.

The chain links TRBV4-2 to TRBJ2-1, with 12 bases fitting TRBD2. V lost 2 bases to trimming and J lost 2 bases; unmatched junction nucleotides: 4. Germline V gene sequence: CDR1 LGHNA, CDR2 YNFKEQ. The CDR3 extends over 17 amino acids. The CDR3 nucleotides read TGTGCCAGCAGCCAAAGAGGACTAGCGGGGACCTACAATGAGCAGTTCTTC. This codes for CASSQRGLAGTYNEQFF.

The rearrangement links TRBV7-9 to TRBJ2-2, with a possible D match to TRBD2 (5 bases). CDR1 and CDR2 (germline): SEHNR, FQNEAQ (reference sequence). Trimming left V 5 bases short and J 7 bases short, with 17 bases between. The CDR3 is 15 residues long. CDR3 DNA: TGTGCCAGCAGCGATGACATAGCGAACGGCGGGGAGCTGTTTTTT. Amino acid sequence: CASSDDIANGGELFF.

The chain uses TRBV9 and TRBJ1-3; 9 positions agree with TRBD1. The CDR3 sequence is 16 residues long. Germline assignment: CDR1 SGDLS and CDR2 YYNGEE. The V and J ends lost 3 bases and 0 bases, in that order; junction bases with no gene match: 4. The CDR3 is CASSAGQGISGNTIYF. For the CDR3, the DNA is TGTGCCAGCAGCGCGGGACAGGGTATCTCTGGAAACACCATATATTTT. The whole variable domain, remainder taken from reference TRBV9 and TRBJ1-3, is DSGVTQTPKHLITATGQRVTLRCSPRSGDLSVYWYQQSLDQGLQFLIQYYNGEERAKGNILERFSAQQFPDLHSELNLSSLELGDSALYFCASSAGQGISGNTIYFGEGSWLTVV.

This clone has just a few counts. The chain combines TRBV18 with TRBJ2-2, with a possible D match to TRBD2 (5 bases). The CDR3 is made up of 18 amino acids. Germline lookup yields CDR1 KGHSH and CDR2 LQKENI. The V and J ends lost 2 bases and 5 bases respectively, with 21 bases between them. Here the CDR3 DNA reads TGTGCCAGCTCACCAGTCCAGAAGAGGGCCTGGAGAACCGGGGAGCTGTTTTTT. Residues: CASSPVQKRAWRTGELFF.